Each of the 12 T cell receptor beta chains below was sequenced from the same sample in a study of T cell responses to AZD1222 COVID-19 vaccine. The data were produced by immunoSEQ multiplex PCR, yet TCRdb's version contains in-frame clones alone and is incomplete. The sample includes some 140,000 clones, 80% to 90% of them seen just once. The source was peripheral blood, collected on day 0 of AZD1222 vaccination. The receptor set was obtained from an adult in good health.

The chain joins TRBV2 to TRBJ1-4; 8 bases agree with TRBD1. Germline V gene data show CDR1 as SNHLY and CDR2 as FYNNEI. Trimming at V came to 4 bases and at J to 5 bases, leaving 6 bases not matched to a gene. The CDR3 totals 15 residues. Written as DNA, the CDR3 is TGTGCCAGCAGTGGAGACAGGGGCAGGAATGAAAAACTGTTTTTT. This sequence encodes CASSGDRGRNEKLFF. Full variable domain (rest looked up from reference TRBV2 and TRBJ1-4): EPEVTQTPSHQVTQMGQEVILRCVPISNHLYFYWYRQILGQKVEFLVSFYNNEISEKSEIFDDQFSVERPDGSNFTLKIRSTKLEDSAMYFCASSGDRGRNEKLFFGSGTQLSVL.

The chain couples TRBV3-1 (or the pseudogene TRBV3-2) to TRBJ2-7; D call uncertain. Germline V gene data show CDR1 as LGHDT and CDR2 as YNNKEL (reference sequence). Trimming left V 1 base short and J 6 bases short, with 16 bases between. The CDR3 spans 15 residues. In nucleotides, the CDR3 is TGTGCCAGCAGCCAAGCGATGGCTATTTCGGGCGAGCAGTACTTC. Translated, it gives CASSQAMAISGEQYF.

V is TRBV30 and J is TRBJ1-2; TRBD1 is a possible D gene (6 bases). Germline V CDR1 and CDR2: GTSNPN, SVGIG (reference sequence). The CDR3 runs 11 residues. Trimming stripped 4 bases from V and 8 bases from J, with 11 bases between. Here the CDR3 reads CAWTQGGGYTF. DNA of the CDR3: TGTGCCTGGACCCAAGGGGGGGGCTACACCTTC.

J is TRBJ2-1 and V is TRBV10-3, with TRBD1 matching over 7 bases. Germline V gives CDR1 ENHRY, CDR2 SYGVKD. The ends lost 2 bases at V and 4 bases at J; junction bases unmatched: 5. The CDR3 consists of 15 residues. DNA of the CDR3: TGTGCCATCAGTGAGGCCGGGACAGCGTACAATGAGCAGTTCTTC. It codes for CAISEAGTAYNEQFF.

The J gene is TRBJ2-7, the V gene TRBV28; the D is unclear. In germline, CDR1 is MDHEN, CDR2 SYDVKM. CDR3 size: 12 residues. V gave up 6 bases and J gave up 0 bases, with 6 bases separating them. The CDR3 protein is CASSFSSYEQYF. CDR3 nucleotide sequence: TGTGCCAGCAGCTTTTCCTCCTACGAGCAGTACTTC.

The V gene is TRBV7-3, the J gene TRBJ2-6; 10 nucleotides agree with TRBD1. The CDR3 contains 19 residues. The V gene's germline CDR1 is SGHTA and CDR2 FQGTGA. The J segment lost 3 bases and the V segment lost 4 bases, leaving 12 bases of the junction unmatched. CDR3 coding DNA: TGTGCCAGCAGCTCCCGCCGAGACAGGGGGCGAGGTGGGGCCAACGTCCTGACTTTC. Protein: CASSSRRDRGRGGANVLTF.

This chain links TRBV5-6 with TRBJ2-3; 11 nucleotides agree with TRBD1. The V segment lost 0 bases and the J segment 6 bases; nucleotides outside the gene matches: 6. In germline, CDR1 is SGHDT, CDR2 YYEEEE. The length of the CDR3 is 16 residues. CDR3 protein: CASSLVGDRGDDTQYF. CDR3 DNA sequence: TGTGCCAGCAGCTTGGTTGGGGACAGGGGGGATGATACGCAGTATTTT.

V gene TRBV28 combines with J gene TRBJ2-7; D remains unclear. The V and J ends lost 3 bases and 3 bases respectively, with 6 bases between them. Per germline, CDR1 MDHEN and CDR2 SYDVKM. This CDR3 is 12 amino acids long. The CDR3 coding sequence is TGTGCCAGCAGTTTCTCCCACTACGAGCAGTACTTC. Its translation is CASSFSHYEQYF. The full variable domain, its missing parts supplied by reference TRBV28 and TRBJ2-7, is DVKVTQSSRYLVKRTGEKVFLECVQDMDHENMFWYRQDPGLGLRLIYFSYDVKMKEKGDIPEGYSVSREKKERFSLILESASTNQTSMYLCASSFSHYEQYFGPGTRLTVT.

The chain employs TRBV16 and TRBJ2-7; D may be TRBD1 or TRBD2 (7 bases each). V lost 4 bases and J 1 base, leaving 17 bases between the germline ends. From germline, CDR1 is KGHSY and CDR2 FQNENV. The CDR3 spans 16 residues. The CDR3 DNA follows: TGTGCCAGCAGCCCCCAGGGCAGGGGGGGATCCTACGAGCAGTACTTC. This codes for CASSPQGRGGSYEQYF.

V usage is TRBV7-3 and J usage is TRBJ2-1, with D uncertain. V was clipped by 2 bases and J by 4 bases, with 18 bases between them. The V gene's germline CDR1 is SGHTA and CDR2 FQGTGA. The CDR3 totals 17 residues. The CDR3 DNA follows: TGTGCCAGCAGCTTAGGCAGTAGTTTGGGCAGATACAATGAGCAGTTCTTC. This encodes CASSLGSSLGRYNEQFF.

The chain uses TRBV6-2 or TRBV6-3 and TRBJ2-7, with 11 bases that match TRBD1. The germline gives CDR1 MNHEY, CDR2 SVGEGT. The CDR3 is 17 amino acids. Losses at the gene ends were 2 bases for V and 2 bases for J; bases not matched to a gene: 8. CDR3 DNA: TGTGCCAGCAGTTACGGACCGGCGGGACAGGGGGCCTACGAGCAGTACTTC. Its protein product is CASSYGPAGQGAYEQYF.

This clone was detected only a few times. The rearrangement links TRBV7-9 to TRBJ1-2; TRBD1 matches at 8 bases. J was trimmed by 4 bases and V by 5 bases; bases with no gene match: 6. The germline V gene has CDR1 SEHNR and CDR2 FQNEAQ (reference sequence). The CDR3 extends over 14 amino acids. In DNA, the CDR3 is TGTGCCAGCAGCCCGCAGGGGGCAGGCTATGGCTACACCTTC. This gives the protein CASSPQGAGYGYTF.